This T cell receptor beta chain derives from a study of T cell clonality in common variable immunodeficiency. Study conclusions and caveats: Reportedly, TCR beta sequences from common variable immunodeficiency showed fewer deletions and N-nucleotide insertions.

Germline CDR1 SNHLY, CDR2 FYNNEI. The CDR3 is 13 residues long. This clone has only a few counts. Its target is unknown. The read terminates 3 residues before the CDR3 end, so the remaining end is supplied by the germline J gene. Control and CVID samples contributed equal amounts of genomic DNA. The table came from immunoSEQ multiplex PCR; TCRdb's copy has only in-frame clones and leaves some out. The data list around 16,000 clones, none observed once; about an eighth falls to the top ten. Diagnosis required reduced IgG, IgA and/or IgM with specific antibody deficiency. The sample comprised peripheral blood mononuclear cells. The genes are TRBV2 and TRBJ1-2; no clear D gene. The clonotype originates from a human donor with common variable immunodeficiency. The chain's CDR3 is CASSEGAVRGYTF. The covered CDR3 bases are TGTGCCAGCAGTGAAGGGGCAGTGCGCGGC.